The 9 T cell receptor beta chains below come from one sample, sequenced in a study of CD8+ T cells in alopecia areata. cDNA serving as the sequencing template came from extracted, reverse transcribed RNA. Assay used: immunoSEQ multiplex PCR; TCRdb lists only in-frame clones, some missing. The sample lists 200,000 or so clones; roughly 56% were seen once. Sequencing input: CD8+ T cells sorted from blood. Receptors originate from a human donor in good health.

The V gene is TRBV11-2, the J gene TRBJ2-3, with D maybe TRBD1 (5 bases). In germline, CDR1 is SGHAT, CDR2 FQNNGV. This CDR3 spans 17 amino acids. V was trimmed by 4 bases and J by 0 bases, leaving 17 bases between them. The CDR3 protein is CASSSTRIRQSTDTQYF. CDR3 DNA: TGTGCCAGCAGCTCAACGAGGATCCGACAGAGCACAGATACGCAGTATTTT.

This clone was observed a few times. The chain uses TRBV29-1 and TRBJ1-1; no clear D gene. Germline V gene lookup returns CDR1 SQVTM and CDR2 ANQGSEA. V dropped 5 bases and J dropped 5 bases, with 9 bases sitting between them. The CDR3 consists of 11 residues. For the CDR3, the DNA is TGCAGCGTTCTTCAAGGGACTGAAGCTTTCTTT. It yields the protein CSVLQGTEAFF.

This clone has more than one count but fewer than ten. The gene calls are TRBV11-2 and TRBJ2-3; 10 nucleotides line up with TRBD2. Looked up from germline, CDR1 is SGHAT and CDR2 is FQNNGV. The CDR3 runs 16 residues. The V and J ends lost 8 bases and 4 bases, in that order; junction bases with no gene match: 12. As DNA, the CDR3 is TGTGCCAGCCTGGGGGCTAGCGGGAGAAACTCAGATACGCAGTATTTT. The encoded protein is CASLGASGRNSDTQYF.

The gene calls are TRBV5-6 and TRBJ2-1, with D possibly called TRBD1 or TRBD2 (6 bases each). The V end was cut by 5 bases, the J end by 8 bases, with 20 bases between. This CDR3 has 15 amino acids. Germline assignment: CDR1 SGHDT and CDR2 YYEEEE. The CDR3 coding sequence is TGTGCCAGCAGGTTAGAGGGGGGCCAATGGGATGAGCAGTTCTTC. It encodes CASRLEGGQWDEQFF.

The chain recombines TRBV19 with TRBJ2-6; the D gene is possibly TRBD1 (5 bases). The CDR3 is made up of 15 amino acids. V dropped 10 bases and J dropped 0 bases, with 13 bases sitting between them. Per the germline V gene, CDR1 is LNHDA and CDR2 is SQIVND (reference sequence). The CDR3 loop is CATVDSRSGANVLTF. CDR3 nucleotides: TGTGCCACCGTAGACAGCCGCTCTGGGGCCAACGTCCTGACTTTC.

The chain is built from TRBV27 and TRBJ2-3; 13 bases map to TRBD2. The CDR3 covers 17 residues. Per the germline V gene, CDR1 is MNHEY and CDR2 is SMNVEV (reference sequence). Trimming cost V 6 bases and J 4 bases; bases outside gene matches: 10. CDR3 nucleotides: TGTGCCAGCAGACTTAACCCGGGACTAGCGGGGTCAGATACGCAGTATTTT. This encodes CASRLNPGLAGSDTQYF.

The chain has TRBV4-1 and TRBJ2-6; possibly TRBD1 or TRBD2 for D (5 bases each). The CDR3 loop spans 18 amino acids. Trimming removed 4 bases at V and 6 bases at J, with 22 bases between. Germline V gene data show CDR1 as MGHRA and CDR2 as YSYEKL. CDR3 in amino acids: CASSRSPGTALEANVLTF. The CDR3 region has the DNA TGCGCCAGCAGCCGTAGCCCCGGGACGGCCTTGGAGGCCAACGTCCTGACTTTC.

V and J are TRBV7-9 and TRBJ1-5, with 7 positions matching TRBD1. The CDR3 sequence is 14 residues long. Germline loops: CDR1 SEHNR, CDR2 FQNEAQ (reference sequence). After removal of 5 bases from V and 4 bases from J, the junction contained 5 bases not matched to a gene. The CDR3 loop reads CASSTTGENQPQHF. CDR3 nucleotides: TGTGCCAGCAGCACCACAGGGGAAAATCAGCCCCAGCATTTT.

This chain connects TRBV14 to TRBJ1-1; D is unresolved. The V end lost 4 bases, the J end lost 4 bases, and 10 bases lay between the germline ends. Germline V gives CDR1 SGHDN, CDR2 FVKESK. This CDR3 contains 13 residues. CDR3 in DNA: TGTGCCAGCAGCCCCGCGACGGGCACTGAAGCTTTCTTT. This codes for CASSPATGTEAFF.